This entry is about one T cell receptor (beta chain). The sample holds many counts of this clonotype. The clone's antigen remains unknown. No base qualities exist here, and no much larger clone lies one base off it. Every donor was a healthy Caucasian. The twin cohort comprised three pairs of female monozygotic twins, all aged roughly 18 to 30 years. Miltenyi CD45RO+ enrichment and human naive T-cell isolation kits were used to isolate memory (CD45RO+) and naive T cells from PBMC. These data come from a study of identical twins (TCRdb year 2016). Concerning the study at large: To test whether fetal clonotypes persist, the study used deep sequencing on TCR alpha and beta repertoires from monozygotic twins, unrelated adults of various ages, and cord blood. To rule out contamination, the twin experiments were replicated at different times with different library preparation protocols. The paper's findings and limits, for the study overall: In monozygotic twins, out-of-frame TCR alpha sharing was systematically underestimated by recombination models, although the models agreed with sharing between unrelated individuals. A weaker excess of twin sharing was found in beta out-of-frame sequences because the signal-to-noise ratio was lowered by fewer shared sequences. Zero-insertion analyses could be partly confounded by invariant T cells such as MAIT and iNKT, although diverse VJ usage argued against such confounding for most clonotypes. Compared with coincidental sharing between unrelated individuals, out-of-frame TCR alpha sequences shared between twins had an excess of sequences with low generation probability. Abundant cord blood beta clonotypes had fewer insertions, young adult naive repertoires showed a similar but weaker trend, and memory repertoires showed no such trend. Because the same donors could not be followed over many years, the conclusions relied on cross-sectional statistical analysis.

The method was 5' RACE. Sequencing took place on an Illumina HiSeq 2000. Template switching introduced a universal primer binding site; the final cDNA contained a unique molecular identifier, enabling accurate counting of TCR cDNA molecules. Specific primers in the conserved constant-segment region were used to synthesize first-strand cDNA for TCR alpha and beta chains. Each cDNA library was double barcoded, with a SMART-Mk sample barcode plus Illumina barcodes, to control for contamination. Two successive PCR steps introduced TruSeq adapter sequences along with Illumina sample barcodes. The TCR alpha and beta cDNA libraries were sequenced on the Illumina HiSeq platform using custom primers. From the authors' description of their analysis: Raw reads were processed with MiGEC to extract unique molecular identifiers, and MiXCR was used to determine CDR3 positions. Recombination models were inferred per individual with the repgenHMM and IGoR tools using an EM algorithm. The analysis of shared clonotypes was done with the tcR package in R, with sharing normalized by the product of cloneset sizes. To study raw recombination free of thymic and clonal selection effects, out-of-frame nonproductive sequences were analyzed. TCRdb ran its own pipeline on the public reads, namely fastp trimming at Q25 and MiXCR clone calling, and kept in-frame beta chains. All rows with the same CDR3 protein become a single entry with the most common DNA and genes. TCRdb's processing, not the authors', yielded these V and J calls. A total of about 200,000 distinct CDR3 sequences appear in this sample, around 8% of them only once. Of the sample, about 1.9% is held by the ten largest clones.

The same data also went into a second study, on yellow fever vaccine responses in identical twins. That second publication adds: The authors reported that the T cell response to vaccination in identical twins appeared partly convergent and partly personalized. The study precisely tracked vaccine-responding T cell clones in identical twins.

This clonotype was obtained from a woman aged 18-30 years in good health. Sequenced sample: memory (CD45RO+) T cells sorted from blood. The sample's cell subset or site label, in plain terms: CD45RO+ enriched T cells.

The CDR3 region has the sequence CASRRTIGAGSSYNEQFF. The DNA sequence reads TGTGCCAGCAGGCGAACAATCGGAGCGGGAAGCTCCTACAATGAGCAGTTCTTC. The V gene is TRBV7-6 and the J gene is TRBJ2-1; TRBD2 agrees with 7 junctional bases. The germline V gene specifies SGHVS as CDR1 and FNYEAQ as CDR2. Relative to germline, V is missing 6 bases and J is missing 0 bases, with 14 bases of the junction outside any gene match. The CDR3 has 18 amino acids, counting the end cysteine and phenylalanine. Kept here is only the CDR3 DNA, which spans 54 bases and is read in frame from base 1.